A selection of T cell receptor beta chains follows, all from one sample in a study of blood T cells in healthy people across ages. MiXCR, applied by TCRdb to the 5' RACE reads, yields one record per CDR3 protein. The data show about 1.8 million distinct CDR3 sequences, approximately 50% seen once. Sequences were obtained from blood. The receptors shown here come from a woman aged 40-49 years in good health. CDR3s include the opening cysteine and the closing phenylalanine or tryptophan. D genes are given only for firm matches. Rows give clone size only sometimes, using once, few, many, or a class for an expanded clone.

d_gene: TRBD2
v_gene: TRBV7-2
j_gene: TRBJ2-1
abundance: few
CDR3aa: CASSLVAGDRYNEQFF
CDR3nt: TGTGCCAGCAGCTTAGTAGCGGGGGACCGATACAATGAGCAGTTCTTC

d_gene: NA
v_gene: TRBV5-1
j_gene: TRBJ2-3
abundance: NA
CDR3aa: CASSPGREGTQYF
CDR3nt: TGCGCCAGCAGCCCAGGACGCGAGGGCACGCAGTATTTT

d_gene: TRBD1
v_gene: TRBV9
j_gene: TRBJ2-1
abundance: NA
CDR3aa: CASSARDRVDGEQFF
CDR3nt: TGTGCCAGCAGCGCCCGGGACAGGGTTGACGGTGAGCAGTTCTTC

d_gene: NA
v_gene: TRBV6-1
j_gene: TRBJ2-7
abundance: few
CDR3aa: CASRALSYEQYF
CDR3nt: TGTGCCAGCAGGGCCCTGTCCTACGAGCAGTACTTC

d_gene: NA
v_gene: TRBV20-1
j_gene: TRBJ2-2
abundance: NA
CDR3aa: CSASGGFSGELFF
CDR3nt: TGCAGTGCTAGCGGGGGTTTTTCCGGGGAGCTGTTTTTT

d_gene: NA
v_gene: TRBV20-1
j_gene: TRBJ1-2
abundance: NA
CDR3aa: CSADPRGKGNGYTF
CDR3nt: TGCAGTGCCGACCCCCGGGGAAAAGGGAATGGCTACACCTTC

d_gene: NA
v_gene: TRBV4-2
j_gene: TRBJ1-2
abundance: many
CDR3aa: CASSPGQRGYTF
CDR3nt: TGTGCCAGCAGCCCAGGACAGCGTGGCTACACCTTC

d_gene: NA
v_gene: TRBV4-3
j_gene: TRBJ2-6
abundance: NA
CDR3aa: CASSQRRGYSSGANVLTF
CDR3nt: TGCGCCAGCAGCCAGCGAAGGGGCTACAGTTCTGGGGCCAACGTCCTGACTTTC

d_gene: NA
v_gene: TRBV5-1
j_gene: TRBJ1-1
abundance: NA
CDR3aa: CASSPRDLDTEAFF
CDR3nt: TGCGCCAGCAGCCCCCGAGACTTAGACACTGAAGCTTTCTTT

d_gene: TRBD1
v_gene: TRBV20-1
j_gene: TRBJ2-3
abundance: NA
CDR3aa: CSATSGTEPTDTQYF
CDR3nt: TGCAGTGCTACATCCGGGACAGAGCCCACAGATACGCAGTATTTT

d_gene: NA
v_gene: TRBV27
j_gene: TRBJ1-2
abundance: NA
CDR3aa: CASSKARGDQGYTF
CDR3nt: TGTGCCAGCAGCAAAGCACGGGGGGACCAAGGCTACACCTTC

d_gene: TRBD1
v_gene: TRBV20-1
j_gene: TRBJ2-1
abundance: NA
CDR3aa: CSAEQGLANEQFF
CDR3nt: TGCAGTGCAGAACAGGGGTTGGCAAATGAGCAGTTCTTC

d_gene: NA
v_gene: TRBV28
j_gene: TRBJ2-4
abundance: NA
CDR3aa: CASSFRGARGNIQYF
CDR3nt: TGTGCCAGCAGTTTCCGGGGGGCTAGGGGAAACATTCAGTACTTC

d_gene: TRBD1
v_gene: TRBV29-1
j_gene: TRBJ2-5
abundance: few
CDR3aa: CSAGSRDRGQTQYF
CDR3nt: TGCAGCGCCGGTAGCCGGGACAGGGGACAGACCCAGTACTTC

d_gene: TRBD1
v_gene: TRBV12-3/TRBV12-4
j_gene: TRBJ1-2
abundance: few
CDR3aa: CASSFLDRDYGYTF
CDR3nt: TGTGCCAGCAGTTTCCTAGACAGGGACTATGGCTACACCTTC

d_gene: TRBD2
v_gene: TRBV5-1
j_gene: TRBJ2-5
abundance: NA
CDR3aa: CASSSFAGGLEETQYF
CDR3nt: TGCGCCAGCAGCTCTTTTGCGGGGGGGTTAGAAGAGACCCAGTACTTC

d_gene: NA
v_gene: TRBV7-6
j_gene: TRBJ1-4
abundance: NA
CDR3aa: CASSLSEVSRAGEKLFF
CDR3nt: TGTGCCAGCAGCTTAAGTGAAGTTTCCAGGGCGGGGGAAAAACTGTTTTTT

d_gene: NA
v_gene: TRBV5-1
j_gene: TRBJ2-7
abundance: NA
CDR3aa: CASSLAEGILPRETQCF
CDR3nt: TGCGCCAGCAGCTTGGCCGAGGGCATCCTACCAAGAGAGACCCAGTGCTTC

d_gene: TRBD2
v_gene: TRBV6-5
j_gene: TRBJ2-5
abundance: NA
CDR3aa: CASSFYAPGLAGQYQETQYF
CDR3nt: TGTGCCAGCAGTTTCTACGCCCCGGGACTAGCGGGGCAGTACCAAGAGACCCAGTACTTC

d_gene: TRBD2
v_gene: TRBV29-1
j_gene: TRBJ2-5
abundance: NA
CDR3aa: CSVMRGGYKTQYF
CDR3nt: TGCAGCGTTATGCGGGGGGGCTATAAGACCCAGTACTTC

d_gene: NA
v_gene: TRBV6-2/TRBV6-3
j_gene: TRBJ2-7
abundance: NA
CDR3aa: CASSTPRIMVHEQYF
CDR3nt: TGTGCCAGCAGTACTCCGAGGATCATGGTCCACGAGCAGTACTTC

d_gene: NA
v_gene: TRBV7-3
j_gene: TRBJ2-3
abundance: NA
CDR3aa: CASRQGQGLTDTQYF
CDR3nt: TGTGCCAGCCGCCAAGGGCAGGGGTTGACAGATACGCAGTATTTT

d_gene: NA
v_gene: TRBV20-1
j_gene: TRBJ2-7
abundance: few
CDR3aa: CSPSSGTHPYEQYF
CDR3nt: TGCAGTCCCTCATCCGGGACCCACCCCTACGAGCAGTACTTC

d_gene: TRBD1
v_gene: TRBV7-3
j_gene: TRBJ1-2
abundance: few
CDR3aa: CASSTTGGDGYTF
CDR3nt: TGTGCCAGCAGCACGACAGGGGGGGATGGCTACACCTTC

d_gene: NA
v_gene: TRBV14
j_gene: TRBJ2-3
abundance: NA
CDR3aa: CASSREGYTQYF
CDR3nt: TGTGCCAGCAGCCGAGAGGGTTATACGCAGTATTTT

d_gene: TRBD2
v_gene: TRBV7-2
j_gene: TRBJ2-1
abundance: NA
CDR3aa: CASSSRLAGGFEQFF
CDR3nt: TGTGCCAGCAGTTCCCGACTAGCGGGGGGATTCGAGCAGTTCTTC

d_gene: NA
v_gene: TRBV7-2
j_gene: TRBJ2-3
abundance: once
CDR3aa: CASSPDAGIDTQYF
CDR3nt: TGTGCCAGCAGCCCGGATGCGGGCATAGATACGCAGTATTTT

d_gene: NA
v_gene: TRBV20-1
j_gene: TRBJ1-1
abundance: NA
CDR3aa: CSANRDTNTEAFF
CDR3nt: TGCAGTGCCAACCGGGACACCAACACTGAAGCTTTCTTT

d_gene: TRBD2
v_gene: TRBV28
j_gene: TRBJ2-3
abundance: once
CDR3aa: CASKLTAGTSTDTQYF
CDR3nt: TGTGCCAGCAAACTCACAGCGGGGACTAGCACAGATACGCAGTATTTT

d_gene: NA
v_gene: TRBV6-2/TRBV6-3
j_gene: TRBJ2-7
abundance: NA
CDR3aa: CASSYRVSGDYEQYF
CDR3nt: TGTGCCAGCAGTTACCGGGTATCGGGGGACTACGAGCAGTACTTC

d_gene: NA
v_gene: TRBV28
j_gene: TRBJ1-5
abundance: NA
CDR3aa: CASIWVCQPQHF
CDR3nt: TGTGCCAGCATATGGGTATGTCAGCCCCAGCATTTT

d_gene: NA
v_gene: TRBV4-1
j_gene: TRBJ2-4
abundance: NA
CDR3aa: CASSHYGTPIPNENIQYF
CDR3nt: TGCGCCAGCAGCCACTACGGGACACCTATACCTAACGAAAACATTCAGTACTTC

d_gene: NA
v_gene: TRBV28
j_gene: TRBJ2-7
abundance: once
CDR3aa: CASSSVVRVSYEQYF
CDR3nt: TGTGCCAGCAGCAGTGTCGTCAGGGTCTCCTACGAGCAGTACTTC

d_gene: NA
v_gene: TRBV5-1
j_gene: TRBJ2-5
abundance: NA
CDR3aa: CASSLSATRETQYF
CDR3nt: TGCGCCAGCAGCTTATCCGCAACGAGGGAGACCCAGTACTTC

d_gene: TRBD1
v_gene: TRBV20-1
j_gene: TRBJ1-5
abundance: NA
CDR3aa: CSARGRSRGQGDQPQHF
CDR3nt: TGCAGTGCTAGAGGACGCTCCAGGGGCCAGGGGGATCAGCCCCAGCATTTT

d_gene: NA
v_gene: TRBV5-5
j_gene: TRBJ2-1
abundance: few
CDR3aa: CASREQPYNEQFF
CDR3nt: TGTGCCAGCAGAGAACAGCCCTACAATGAGCAGTTCTTC

d_gene: TRBD1
v_gene: TRBV12-3/TRBV12-4
j_gene: TRBJ2-5
abundance: NA
CDR3aa: CASSQLQGQYQETQYF
CDR3nt: TGTGCCAGCAGTCAATTACAGGGGCAATACCAAGAGACCCAGTACTTC

d_gene: TRBD1
v_gene: TRBV29-1
j_gene: TRBJ2-6
abundance: few
CDR3aa: CSVEVDREASGANVLTF
CDR3nt: TGCAGCGTTGAAGTCGACAGGGAAGCCTCCGGGGCCAACGTCCTGACTTTC

d_gene: TRBD2
v_gene: TRBV11-2
j_gene: TRBJ2-7
abundance: NA
CDR3aa: CASSLDSVLAGGPFQGAQYF
CDR3nt: TGTGCCAGCAGCTTAGATTCAGTACTAGCGGGGGGGCCGTTTCAAGGGGCCCAGTACTTC

d_gene: NA
v_gene: TRBV2
j_gene: TRBJ1-5
abundance: NA
CDR3aa: CASTRGDSSNQPQHF
CDR3nt: TGTGCCAGCACCCGGGGTGACAGTAGCAATCAGCCCCAGCATTTT

d_gene: TRBD1
v_gene: TRBV11-2
j_gene: TRBJ2-1
abundance: NA
CDR3aa: CASSPVDRVHSNEQFF
CDR3nt: TGTGCCAGCAGCCCCGTCGACAGGGTGCATAGCAATGAGCAGTTCTTC

d_gene: NA
v_gene: TRBV7-3
j_gene: TRBJ2-1
abundance: few
CDR3aa: CASSLLPDRGSHNEQFF
CDR3nt: TGTGCCAGCAGCTTACTACCCGACAGAGGATCCCACAATGAGCAGTTCTTC

d_gene: NA
v_gene: TRBV20-1
j_gene: TRBJ1-4
abundance: NA
CDR3aa: CSASRATNEKLFF
CDR3nt: TGCAGTGCTAGCAGGGCAACTAATGAAAAACTGTTTTTT

d_gene: NA
v_gene: TRBV27
j_gene: TRBJ1-1
abundance: many
CDR3aa: CASSLSPGGTEAFF
CDR3nt: TGTGCCAGCAGTTTATCGCCGGGAGGGACTGAAGCTTTCTTT

d_gene: TRBD2
v_gene: TRBV27
j_gene: TRBJ2-3
abundance: few
CDR3aa: CASSPVAGASTDTQYF
CDR3nt: TGTGCCAGCAGTCCTGTAGCGGGGGCTTCCACAGATACGCAGTATTTT

d_gene: NA
v_gene: TRBV4-3
j_gene: TRBJ2-7
abundance: few
CDR3aa: CASSPHQVGVLEQYF
CDR3nt: TGCGCCAGCAGCCCGCACCAGGTGGGGGTGTTGGAGCAGTACTTC

d_gene: NA
v_gene: TRBV6-6
j_gene: TRBJ1-1
abundance: few
CDR3aa: CASSYPRGRTNTEAFF
CDR3nt: TGTGCCAGCAGTTACCCGAGGGGACGGACGAACACTGAAGCTTTCTTT

d_gene: NA
v_gene: TRBV7-9
j_gene: TRBJ2-7
abundance: NA
CDR3aa: CASSFNSALMLYEQYF
CDR3nt: TGTGCCAGCAGCTTTAATTCGGCCCTAATGCTCTACGAGCAGTACTTC

d_gene: NA
v_gene: TRBV28
j_gene: TRBJ2-5
abundance: NA
CDR3aa: CASSLRVIRETQYF
CDR3nt: TGTGCCAGCAGTTTAAGGGTTATTAGGGAGACCCAGTACTTC

d_gene: NA
v_gene: TRBV6-2/TRBV6-3
j_gene: TRBJ2-5
abundance: few
CDR3aa: CASNSDPRGTQYF
CDR3nt: TGTGCCAGCAACTCTGATCCCCGGGGGACCCAGTACTTC

d_gene: TRBD1
v_gene: TRBV24-1
j_gene: TRBJ2-5
abundance: NA
CDR3aa: CATSVGTGRQETQYF
CDR3nt: TGTGCCACCAGTGTAGGGACAGGACGTCAAGAGACCCAGTACTTC

d_gene: NA
v_gene: TRBV25-1
j_gene: TRBJ2-4
abundance: few
CDR3aa: CASSEEGAKNIQYF
CDR3nt: TGTGCCAGCAGTGAGGAGGGAGCCAAAAACATTCAGTACTTC